This entry features one T cell receptor (beta chain) sequence. Its antigen remains unknown. The sample is drawn from a study of T cell responses to AZD1222 COVID-19 vaccine. Findings and limits, study-wide: It should be noted that donors were predominantly white British and more often female, and clonal diversity was possibly underestimated. Seropositive AZD1222 recipients at baseline numbered only six or seven. Unmutated variant regions reportedly attract nearly half of all spike-specific TCRs.

The method was immunoSEQ multiplex PCR; TCRdb's version includes in-frame clones alone and lacks a portion of them. The sample comprises some 150,000 clones, more than 85% of which are singletons, and 1.5% rests with the top ten. With 4 bases clipped from V and 4 bases from J, the junction kept 13 bases outside the gene matches. The CDR3 is made up of 17 amino acids. The germline CDR1 and CDR2 sequences are MGHDK and SYGVNS. The source was peripheral blood, collected 28 days after the second AZD1222 dose. The clonotype was recovered from an adult who received the AZD1222 COVID-19 vaccine. The chain joins TRBV25-1 to TRBJ1-3; TRBD1 matches at 7 bases. The CDR3 DNA reads as TGTGCCAGCAGTGCAGGGGGACTCCCGCGACGGGGAAACACCATATATTTT. Protein sequence: CASSAGGLPRRGNTIYF.